This paragraph covers one T cell receptor beta chain sequence. Its antigen target is currently unknown. Nothing much larger sits one base from this clone, and base qualities are not available. The data stem from a study of regulatory T cells in long-lasting Graves disease (TCRdb year 2021). Study-level background: In the newly diagnosed Graves' disease group, patients had been taking antithyroid drugs for less than 3 months. Peripheral blood TCR sequencing and RNA sequencing compared persistent Graves' disease patients with newly diagnosed Graves' disease patients. The study was registered as a clinical trial and conducted in China. TCR sequencing covered some 13 persistent and 20 newly diagnosed Graves' disease patients, 33 samples in total. Results and caveats for the whole study, not just this receptor: The study examined only peripheral blood because the primary lesion, thyroid tissue, could not be accessed. The authors noted that the small sample size was a limitation that may lower accuracy. Sequencing and analysis were limited to the TCR beta chain. Compared with newly diagnosed patients, persistent Graves' disease patients had lower TCR Shannon entropy and fewer highly expanded clones, which suggests clonal expansion. Persistent patients shared more public clonotypes among themselves (2,741) than newly diagnosed patients did (about 1,000). Persistent disease showed preferential use of TRBV28, TRBJ1-2 and TRBJ2-5, whereas newly diagnosed disease favored TRBV20-1 and TRBJ2-1.

Libraries were prepared through multiplex PCR. For sequencing, an Illumina HiSeq 4000 was employed. TCR beta libraries were built with iRepertoire HTBI primers and Arm-PCR amplification of CDR3 regions. Before sequencing, the PCR products underwent gel purification. As for the original processing: Across samples, 60 to 80 TRBV and 15 or so TRBJ segments were identified and used for gene usage analysis of CDR3 amino acid clonotypes. COPE and FqMerger were used to merge the filtered high-quality paired reads into contigs. Contigs were aligned with BLAST to IMGT TRBV, TRBD and TRBJ reference genes, and CDR3 was defined per IMGT. Any clonotype with a frequency above 0.1% was counted as a highly expanded clone. Repertoire diversity was measured by Shannon entropy, and V-J evenness by the Gini coefficient. Clonotypes shared by more than one individual were considered public. The public reads were run again by TCRdb, first through fastp at Q25 and then through MiXCR, and only productive beta chains were kept. Entries that share a CDR3 protein sequence are merged under the most common genes and DNA. TCRdb, not the authors, supplied the V and J calls. The sample yields roughly 350,000 distinct CDR3 sequences; over 15% were counted once. Of the sample, roughly 27% falls within the top ten clones.

The time point label for this specimen denotes: newly diagnosed GD, antithyroid drugs for less than 3 months. RNA was extracted from PBMCs in TRIzol for both TCR sequencing and RNA sequencing. Graves' disease was diagnosed according to American Thyroid Association guidelines. The patients came from an endocrinology department in Xi'an, China. Each patient gave 7.5 to 10 milliliters of peripheral blood, collected in an EDTA anticoagulant tube. Ficoll Paque Plus density gradient separation was used to isolate PBMCs, and no further T cell sorting was done. An Agilent 2100 Bioanalyzer and agarose gel were used to check RNA quality, and a NanoDrop 2000 was used to measure RNA concentration. The CDR3 runs 14 amino acids, cysteine and phenylalanine included. Just CDR3 DNA is preserved here, 42 bases in frame from base 1. CDR1 and CDR2 are drawn from the germline V gene: LGHNA, YSLEER. After removal of 1 base from V and 6 bases from J, the junction retains 5 bases not matched to a gene.

These sequences were also reported in another study, on T cells in Graves' hyperthyroidism and ophthalmopathy. The second investigation adds: A patient counted as having stable Graves' hyperthyroidism if no progression to ophthalmopathy occurred over 18 months of follow-up. Hyperthyroidism patients were newly diagnosed, had a disease duration of under 2 months, and were aged 18 to 65 years. Any patient with an uncontrolled infection, another autoimmune disease, pregnancy or lactation was excluded. Diagnoses relied on clinical symptoms, serum thyroxine and TRAb, thyroid ultrasound and orbital computed tomography. A first-round RT-PCR of the TCR CDR3 used the HTBI primer set with the Qiagen OneStep RT-PCR kit. Most expanded thyroid clonotypes (frequency above 0.001) were also detected in blood, suggesting blood repertoires may reflect thyroid immune responses. A model built on a 13 V-J signature distinguished ophthalmopathy from stable hyperthyroidism, reaching over 85% sensitivity and approximately 83% specificity in cross-validation and 80%/75% in testing. During validation, the model predicted progression to ophthalmopathy a median of roughly 7.1 months ahead of onset, with roughly 65% sensitivity and less than 85% specificity. A discovery cohort of approximately 97 patients, fewer than 50 with Graves' ophthalmopathy and approximately 60 with stable Graves' hyperthyroidism, was used to find distinguishing TCR V-J signatures. Prospective prediction of ophthalmopathy was tested in an independent validation cohort consisting of some 20 hyperthyroidism patients and over 15 patients who later progressed to ophthalmopathy. The approximately 98 discovery patients were randomly divided into training and test sets at a 7:3 ratio. In addition, the study compared T-cell repertoires in thyroid tissue and in blood from five to seven Graves' hyperthyroidism patients. Following sampling, methimazole starting at 30 mg daily was given to hyperthyroidism patients, and high-dose intravenous methylprednisolone was given to ophthalmopathy patients. Libraries were constructed in a second round of multiplex PCR, after which size selection and purification were carried out. The libraries were sequenced on an Illumina HiSeq2000 using paired-end 100 bp reads. Raw data were processed with SOAPnuke, discarding reads with adapters, uncalled bases, mean Phred below 15, or no exact constant-primer or identifier match. COPE v1.2.5 was used to merge the high-quality paired reads, and each unique nucleotide sequence was defined as a clonotype. MiTCR v1.1 was used to align clonotypes to the IMGT TRBV, TRBD and TRBJ reference segments. Only V-J combinations with frequency above 0.0001, covering about 99% of repertoires, were analysed. A TCS score was defined as the ratio between F50 (clonal expansion) and ExV (chaos), using BLOSUM62-based TCRdist between CDR3 peptides within each V-J. Welch's t-statistics and random forest reduced roughly 530 V-J features to 13, which were used in a naive Bayes classifier (R e1071). Sample size was not statistically predetermined, and investigators were not blinded to group allocation. The paper reports TCR Vbeta CDR3 sequencing of roughly 140 peripheral blood samples: approximately 43 ophthalmopathy, fewer than 80 hyperthyroidism and approximately 17 progressor patients.

The sequence came from a man between 35 and 55 years old with Graves disease. Donor details come from another sample of the same person, matched by shared clones. Recombination joined TRBV4-3 with TRBJ2-7, with 8 junctional bases fitting TRBD1. Sequences were derived from peripheral blood mononuclear cells (PBMCs), sampled at new diagnosis, from a patient treated with antithyroid drugs. The nucleotide sequence reads as follows: TGCGCCAGCAGCCAAGTGGACAGGGTATTCGAGCAGTACTTC. Translated, this gives CASSQVDRVFEQYF.